This T cell receptor (beta chain) was recorded in a study of beta chain features in type 1 diabetes (dated by TCRdb to the late 2010s). For context, the study as a whole: No differences in mean age, gender distribution, total cell number or subset yield were found between patients and healthy donors. A total of about 100 million sorted cells were examined across all samples, and RNA yield correlated strongly with the number of cells per subset. The study compared TCRB repertoires of sorted circulating CD4+ T cell subsets between recently diagnosed type 1 diabetes patients and matched healthy donors. Regulatory and stem cell-like memory subsets were obtained from only 8 patients and roughly eight healthy donors, while naive and central memory subsets were obtained from all 30 or so donors.

A single peripheral blood draw of about 116 mL on average was collected from each donor into heparinised tubes. Using a panel that included CD45RO, CCR7, CD25, CD127, CD95 and CD27, naive, central memory, regulatory and stem cell-like memory CD4+ T cells were sorted on a BD FACSAria II. Purity was above 95% for every sorted population. PBMCs were isolated immediately by Lymphoprep density gradient centrifugation and stained directly without culture. So that batch effects would be minimized, each experiment stained and sorted samples in pairs, pairing one healthy donor with one patient. Broad study findings and their caveats: The naive, central memory and regulatory TCRB repertoires appeared to resemble one another more closely among patients than among healthy donors. Because cDNA rather than genomic DNA was sequenced, highly expressing activated cells could have been over-represented, although no difference in activation and CD3 levels was found between groups. Shorter templates might be favored by PCR, yet because patient and control samples were amplified and corrected together, any such skew would affect both groups equally. At VDJ recombination sites, type 1 diabetes patients had fewer insertions and more deleted nucleotides, which implies abnormalities in thymic rearrangement. In all four CD4+ subsets, TCRB CDR3 length was moderately but significantly shorter in type 1 diabetes patients. HLA sub-analyses involved small numbers of individuals, so any influence of HLA type on TCRB rearrangement remained unresolved.

V ends up 2 bases short and J 4 bases short, with an unmatched junction base count of 25. Per the germline V gene, SQVTM is the CDR1 and ANQGSEA is the CDR2. The cysteine opens and the phenylalanine closes a CDR3 of 20 amino acids. Only the CDR3 DNA is retained, 60 bases long and in frame from the first base. This clone was observed a handful of times. The target of this receptor is not known. Per-nucleotide qualities are absent, and no much larger clonotype sits a single base away. The entire amount of isolated RNA was reverse transcribed using the High Capacity cDNA Reverse Transcription Kit, so the sequenced TCRB transcripts were expressed ones. Naive, central memory and regulatory T cell samples underwent deep immunoSEQ sequencing, averaging about 3.57 million total reads per sample. Sorted cells were lysed in RLT buffer and RNA was extracted with DNase-treated RNeasy Micro or Mini kits, depending on cell number. Each cell subset was processed separately to prevent cross-contamination, with patient and healthy donor samples processed together. TCRB sequences were amplified from cDNA with the immunoSEQ multiplex PCR, producing 87-bp fragments spanning the CDR3 region. Sequencing of the amplicons was done on the Illumina HiSeq platform. The authors' analysis ran thus. Synthetic template baselines were used to correct PCR bias computationally, reads within Hamming distance 2 were collapsed together, and singletons that could not be merged were discarded. Reads were aligned against IMGT to assign V, D and J genes, CDR3 length and insertions or deletions at six rearrangement sites. Within each subset, clonotype counts were normalized to the number of sorted cells before true diversity and Gini coefficients were calculated with the tcR R package. Repertoire sharing was quantified using the overlap coefficient calculated on TCRB nucleotide sequences. As a proxy for the pre-selection repertoire, out-of-frame TCRB sequences from naive cells were analyzed. Here the immuneACCESS table is served through TCRdb, limited to in-frame sequences with V and J called. Missing clones are a known gap in these copies; in checked studies unresolved V genes cover under half, and the rest lacks a known reason. Clone size and V and J calls were adopted from that table, with D and trimming inferred from the DNA. For this sample there are 500,000 to 700,000 clones; about a sixth appear just once. The top ten clones comprise about 0.097% of the sample.

The chain is assembled from TRBV29-1 and TRBJ1-1; TRBD1 fits 7 bases in the junction. This sequence originates from a man younger than 30 in good health. Sequencing was done on a sample of naive CD4+ T cells from blood. Reading the label with the study, this specimen's cell subset or site is: true naive CD4+ T cells. The nucleotide sequence reads as follows: TGCAGCGTTGAAAATCGGGCGACATACCGGGACAGACGAGGGGGCACTGAAGCTTTCTTT. Translated, this is CSVENRATYRDRRGGTEAFF.